These T cell receptor beta chains were read from a single sample in a study of blood T cell repertoires in COVID-19. Here immunoSEQ multiplex PCR was the method, and the copy in TCRdb shows in-frame clones only, minus some. The sample holds about 93,000 clones, approximately 80% seen once. The sequenced sample consisted of peripheral blood. All receptors come from a human donor in a cohort sampled during active COVID-19. The CDR3 runs from the conserved cysteine through the conserved F or W. The D gene is left open where the match is weak. The size of a clone is reported for some rows only, either as once, few or many, or as a class for expanded clones.

J gene: TRBJ1-1; V gene: TRBV11-1; D gene: TRBD1; clone size: .; CDR3 DNA: TGTGCCAGCAGCTTAAGAGACAGGGAGAACACTGAAGCTTTCTTT; CDR3 protein: CASSLRDRENTEAFF
J gene: TRBJ1-6; V gene: TRBV9; D gene: TRBD1; clone size: .; CDR3 DNA: TGTGCCAGCAGCCCCCTGGGGGACAGAAATTCACCCCTCCACTTT; CDR3 protein: CASSPLGDRNSPLHF
J gene: TRBJ1-4; V gene: TRBV19; D gene: .; clone size: many; CDR3 DNA: TGTGCCAGTAGCCAACAGGGAACTAATGAAAAACTGTTTTTT; CDR3 protein: CASSQQGTNEKLFF
J gene: TRBJ1-1; V gene: TRBV3-1/TRBV3-2; D gene: .; clone size: .; CDR3 DNA: TGTGCCAGCAGCCGCCTTAGGGGAACTGAAGCTTTCTTT; CDR3 protein: CASSRLRGTEAFF
J gene: TRBJ1-4; V gene: TRBV30; D gene: .; clone size: once; CDR3 DNA: TGTGCCTGGAGGACTGGATTTCGAGATAATGAAAAACTGTTTTTT; CDR3 protein: CAWRTGFRDNEKLFF
J gene: TRBJ2-7; V gene: TRBV10-3; D gene: .; clone size: .; CDR3 DNA: TGTGCCATCTCGGGGGTTGGCGGGGCGTGGGAGCAGTACTTC; CDR3 protein: CAISGVGGAWEQYF
J gene: TRBJ2-7; V gene: TRBV5-4; D gene: TRBD1; clone size: .; CDR3 DNA: TGTGCCAGCAGCCCAGGACAGGGTCACTCCTACGAGCAGTACTTC; CDR3 protein: CASSPGQGHSYEQYF
J gene: TRBJ2-7; V gene: TRBV5-1; D gene: .; clone size: few; CDR3 DNA: TGCGCCAGTGGCTCCGGGAGCTCCTACGAGCAGTACTTC; CDR3 protein: CASGSGSSYEQYF
J gene: TRBJ2-1; V gene: TRBV6-6; D gene: TRBD2; clone size: .; CDR3 DNA: TGTGCCAGCAGTTACGGCGGGAGCCCGGGCAATGAGCAGTTCTTC; CDR3 protein: CASSYGGSPGNEQFF
J gene: TRBJ2-7; V gene: TRBV28; D gene: .; clone size: once; CDR3 DNA: TGTGCCAGCAGTTCCGAAGGGGCGGTAGTCTACGAGCAGTACTTC; CDR3 protein: CASSSEGAVVYEQYF
J gene: TRBJ2-5; V gene: TRBV5-1; D gene: TRBD1; clone size: .; CDR3 DNA: TGCGCCAGCAACCGGGACAGCGTCATGGAGACCCAGTACTTC; CDR3 protein: CASNRDSVMETQYF
J gene: TRBJ1-1; V gene: TRBV5-1; D gene: .; clone size: .; CDR3 DNA: TGCGCCAGCAGAAGAACCGGGACAATGAACACTGAAGCTTTCTTT; CDR3 protein: CASRRTGTMNTEAFF
J gene: TRBJ2-1; V gene: TRBV11-2; D gene: TRBD2; clone size: .; CDR3 DNA: TGTGCCAGCAGCTTCACTAGCGCCCGAAATGAGCAGTTCTTC; CDR3 protein: CASSFTSARNEQFF
J gene: TRBJ1-1; V gene: TRBV18; D gene: TRBD1; clone size: .; CDR3 DNA: TGTGCCAGCTCACCGCGCCGGGACAGGGAAATTGAAGCTTTCTTT; CDR3 protein: CASSPRRDREIEAFF
J gene: TRBJ1-1; V gene: TRBV11-2; D gene: .; clone size: .; CDR3 DNA: TGTGCCAGCAGCTTACTGGACAGGAACACTGAAGCTTTCTTT; CDR3 protein: CASSLLDRNTEAFF
J gene: TRBJ1-2; V gene: TRBV2; D gene: TRBD1; clone size: .; CDR3 DNA: TGTGCCAGCAGTTTTACAGGGGCATCCACCTTC; CDR3 protein: CASSFTGASTF
J gene: TRBJ2-3; V gene: TRBV11-2; D gene: .; clone size: .; CDR3 DNA: TGTGCCAGCAGTTCCGGAGCAGATACGCAGTATTTT; CDR3 protein: CASSSGADTQYF
J gene: TRBJ1-6; V gene: TRBV19; D gene: .; clone size: .; CDR3 DNA: TGTGCCAGTAGTAGAGGGGGTGAACCTTCACTCCTCCACTTT; CDR3 protein: CASSRGGEPSLLHF
J gene: TRBJ2-7; V gene: TRBV18; D gene: TRBD1; clone size: .; CDR3 DNA: TGTGCCAGCTCACCCAGAGGGACAGTAGTTGGAGGCGAGCAGTACTTC; CDR3 protein: CASSPRGTVVGGEQYF
J gene: TRBJ1-1; V gene: TRBV30; D gene: TRBD1; clone size: .; CDR3 DNA: TGTGCCTGGAGGGCAAAAACCGGGACAGTCAACACTGAAGCTTTCTTT; CDR3 protein: CAWRAKTGTVNTEAFF
J gene: TRBJ2-7; V gene: TRBV12-3/TRBV12-4; D gene: TRBD1; clone size: .; CDR3 DNA: TGTGCCAGCAGAGCCGACAGGGGTGAGCAGTACTTC; CDR3 protein: CASRADRGEQYF
J gene: TRBJ1-1; V gene: TRBV5-6; D gene: TRBD1; clone size: .; CDR3 DNA: TGTGCCAGCAGCCCTACCGGGACAGGGCTTTGGGGAGCTTTCTTT; CDR3 protein: CASSPTGTGLWGAFF
J gene: TRBJ2-6; V gene: TRBV19; D gene: .; clone size: .; CDR3 DNA: TGTGCCAGTAGTAAAACAGGGACTGGGGCCAACGTCCTGACTTTC; CDR3 protein: CASSKTGTGANVLTF
J gene: TRBJ2-5; V gene: TRBV7-8; D gene: TRBD1; clone size: .; CDR3 DNA: TGTGCCAGCAGCTTGGACAGGGGGGTAGAGACCCAGTACTTC; CDR3 protein: CASSLDRGVETQYF
J gene: TRBJ2-7; V gene: TRBV28; D gene: TRBD1; clone size: .; CDR3 DNA: TGTGCCAGCAGCGACACAGGGGGCGACGAGCAGTACTTC; CDR3 protein: CASSDTGGDEQYF
J gene: TRBJ2-3; V gene: TRBV5-1; D gene: .; clone size: .; CDR3 DNA: TGCGCCAGCAGCCCGGGACAATTGAACACAGATACGCAGTATTTT; CDR3 protein: CASSPGQLNTDTQYF
J gene: TRBJ2-2; V gene: TRBV5-1; D gene: TRBD2; clone size: few; CDR3 DNA: TGCGCCAGCAGGTCGGGGACTAGCGGGAGTTTCTCCGGGGAGCTGTTTTTT; CDR3 protein: CASRSGTSGSFSGELFF
J gene: TRBJ1-5; V gene: TRBV19; D gene: TRBD1; clone size: .; CDR3 DNA: TGTGCCAGTAGTGTATCCAGACAGGGGTACGAGCCCCAGCATTTT; CDR3 protein: CASSVSRQGYEPQHF
J gene: TRBJ1-2; V gene: TRBV6-5; D gene: TRBD1; clone size: .; CDR3 DNA: TGTGCCAGCAGTTCCGACAGGGCGAGTGGCTACACCTTC; CDR3 protein: CASSSDRASGYTF
J gene: TRBJ1-6; V gene: TRBV2; D gene: .; clone size: .; CDR3 DNA: TGTGCCAGCTTGCCGGTCCGTGATTCACCCCTCCACTTT; CDR3 protein: CASLPVRDSPLHF
J gene: TRBJ1-6; V gene: TRBV4-1; D gene: .; clone size: .; CDR3 DNA: TGCGCCAGCAGCCAAGATGGGGCAGGGGTTTCACCCCTCCACTTT; CDR3 protein: CASSQDGAGVSPLHF
J gene: TRBJ1-1; V gene: TRBV5-5; D gene: .; clone size: .; CDR3 DNA: TGTGCCAGCAGCTTGGACTGGAACACTGAAGCTTTCTTT; CDR3 protein: CASSLDWNTEAFF
J gene: TRBJ2-6; V gene: TRBV18; D gene: TRBD1; clone size: .; CDR3 DNA: TGTGCCAGCTCACTCGCCACAGGGGCTGGGGCCAACGTCCTGACTTTC; CDR3 protein: CASSLATGAGANVLTF
J gene: TRBJ1-3; V gene: TRBV6-1; D gene: TRBD1; clone size: .; CDR3 DNA: TGTGCCAGCAGTGAGACAGGGGGAAACACCATATATTTT; CDR3 protein: CASSETGGNTIYF
J gene: TRBJ2-2; V gene: TRBV7-3; D gene: .; clone size: .; CDR3 DNA: TGTGCCAGCAGCCTATTTAGCGACACCGGGGAGCTGTTTTTT; CDR3 protein: CASSLFSDTGELFF
J gene: TRBJ2-1; V gene: TRBV6-1; D gene: .; clone size: .; CDR3 DNA: TGTGCCAGCAGTGAAAGGCTAATAGCGAACTCCTACAATGAGCAGTTCTTC; CDR3 protein: CASSERLIANSYNEQFF
J gene: TRBJ1-5; V gene: TRBV10-3; D gene: .; clone size: .; CDR3 DNA: TGTGCCATCAGTGGGGGGGGCAATCAGCCCCAGCATTTT; CDR3 protein: CAISGGGNQPQHF
J gene: TRBJ2-2; V gene: TRBV6-5; D gene: .; clone size: .; CDR3 DNA: TGTGCCAGCAGTTACTCAAGGGGGACCGGGGAGCTGTTTTTT; CDR3 protein: CASSYSRGTGELFF
J gene: TRBJ1-5; V gene: TRBV10-3; D gene: .; clone size: .; CDR3 DNA: TGTGCCACCACCGACGGGGGGCTACAGCCCCAGCATTTT; CDR3 protein: CATTDGGLQPQHF
J gene: TRBJ1-6; V gene: TRBV6-5; D gene: .; clone size: .; CDR3 DNA: TGTGCCAGCAGCGGGGGGGGGCAGGGATCACCCCTCCACTTT; CDR3 protein: CASSGGGQGSPLHF
J gene: TRBJ2-4; V gene: TRBV4-1; D gene: .; clone size: .; CDR3 DNA: TGCGCCAGCAGCCGACTCGCGGGACCAGGGAAAAACATTCAGTACTTC; CDR3 protein: CASSRLAGPGKNIQYF
J gene: TRBJ1-5; V gene: TRBV3-1/TRBV3-2; D gene: .; clone size: .; CDR3 DNA: TGTGCCAGCAGCTTTTCGGGGTCCAATCAGCCCCAGCATTTT; CDR3 protein: CASSFSGSNQPQHF
J gene: TRBJ2-5; V gene: TRBV10-3; D gene: .; clone size: .; CDR3 DNA: TGTGCCATCAGACCCGACAGGCAAGAGACCCAGTACTTC; CDR3 protein: CAIRPDRQETQYF
J gene: TRBJ2-3; V gene: TRBV10-3; D gene: TRBD1; clone size: .; CDR3 DNA: TGTGCCATCACCGGGACAGGGGTTGGTACAGATACGCAGTATTTT; CDR3 protein: CAITGTGVGTDTQYF
J gene: TRBJ1-5; V gene: TRBV6-1; D gene: TRBD1; clone size: .; CDR3 DNA: TGTGCCAGCAGTGACGACAGGGTCTCTCCCCAGCATTTT; CDR3 protein: CASSDDRVSPQHF
J gene: TRBJ2-1; V gene: TRBV4-1; D gene: .; clone size: .; CDR3 DNA: TGCGCCAGCGGGAAGGGGCTCTACAATGAGCAGTTCTTC; CDR3 protein: CASGKGLYNEQFF
J gene: TRBJ1-5; V gene: TRBV28; D gene: .; clone size: .; CDR3 DNA: TGTGCCAGCAACTCCCAGGCGTGGGACGCAGCGGGTCAGCCCCAGCATTTT; CDR3 protein: CASNSQAWDAAGQPQHF
J gene: TRBJ2-3; V gene: TRBV5-1; D gene: TRBD2; clone size: .; CDR3 DNA: TGCGCCAGCAGCCCTGGGTGGACTAGCGGGAGCGCAGATACGCAGTATTTT; CDR3 protein: CASSPGWTSGSADTQYF
J gene: TRBJ1-5; V gene: TRBV19; D gene: TRBD1; clone size: once; CDR3 DNA: TGTGCCAGTAAGGGGACAGGGGTTATTGGCAATCAGCCCCAGCATTTT; CDR3 protein: CASKGTGVIGNQPQHF
J gene: TRBJ2-3; V gene: TRBV5-1; D gene: TRBD1; clone size: .; CDR3 DNA: TGCGCCAGCAGGATTGCCGGGACAGGGGATTCAGATACGCAGTATTTT; CDR3 protein: CASRIAGTGDSDTQYF
J gene: TRBJ2-1; V gene: TRBV28; D gene: .; clone size: .; CDR3 DNA: TGTGCCAGCAGTCTCCAGGGGTTAGGGCAGTTCTTC; CDR3 protein: CASSLQGLGQFF
J gene: TRBJ2-3; V gene: TRBV6-1; D gene: TRBD2; clone size: .; CDR3 DNA: TGTGCCAGCAGTGATGGGCTAGCGGGAGGAGATACGCAGTATTTT; CDR3 protein: CASSDGLAGGDTQYF
J gene: TRBJ2-1; V gene: TRBV14; D gene: .; clone size: once; CDR3 DNA: TGTGCCAGCAGCCACCGACAGAAATACAATGAGCAGTTCTTC; CDR3 protein: CASSHRQKYNEQFF
J gene: TRBJ1-4; V gene: TRBV19; D gene: TRBD1; clone size: .; CDR3 DNA: TGTGCCAGTAGTATAACAACCTACAGGGGCGGTGAAAAACTGTTTTTT; CDR3 protein: CASSITTYRGGEKLFF
J gene: TRBJ2-1; V gene: TRBV15; D gene: TRBD2; clone size: few; CDR3 DNA: TGTGCCACCAGCCGTCGGCTAGCGGGGTTAAAAAATGAGCAGTTCTTC; CDR3 protein: CATSRRLAGLKNEQFF
J gene: TRBJ2-3; V gene: TRBV19; D gene: TRBD1; clone size: once; CDR3 DNA: TGTGCCAGTATTGACAGGGGAAGCTCTAGCACAGATACGCAGTATTTT; CDR3 protein: CASIDRGSSSTDTQYF
J gene: TRBJ2-3; V gene: TRBV5-5; D gene: TRBD1; clone size: .; CDR3 DNA: TGTGCCAGCAGACCGACAATTTTGACAGGGGACACAGATACGCAGTATTTT; CDR3 protein: CASRPTILTGDTDTQYF